The clone carrying this T cell receptor (beta chain) was counted many times. Its specificity is unknown. Stable disease denoted Graves' hyperthyroidism without ophthalmopathy progression within 18 months. PBMCs were obtained from about 9 ml fresh peripheral blood. The sample comes from a study of T cells in Graves' hyperthyroidism and ophthalmopathy. Study findings and constraints: The authors' 13 V-J model separated ophthalmopathy from stable hyperthyroidism. Blood samples included most of the expanded thyroid clonotypes exceeding 0.001.

From germline, CDR1 is MDHEN and CDR2 SYDVKM. Trimming removed 7 bases at V and 4 bases at J, with 17 bases between. The CDR3 totals 14 residues. TCR beta CDR3 region amplification was performed from RNA transcripts. A first-round RT-PCR of the TCR CDR3 used the HTBI primer set. TCRdb redid the calling of the multiplex PCR reads with MiXCR, one entry per CDR3 protein. Of roughly 180,000 distinct CDR3 sequences listed, about a sixth were seen once; the top ten hold roughly 32%. This sequence joins TRBV28 and TRBJ2-7; the D gene is possibly TRBD1 (6 bases). The sequence was obtained from a woman aged 45-65 years with Graves' hyperthyroidism. Sequencing was performed on blood. CDR3 sequence reads: CASKYGDRQYEQYF. For the CDR3, the DNA is TGTGCCAGCAAGTATGGAGACAGGCAATACGAGCAGTACTTC.